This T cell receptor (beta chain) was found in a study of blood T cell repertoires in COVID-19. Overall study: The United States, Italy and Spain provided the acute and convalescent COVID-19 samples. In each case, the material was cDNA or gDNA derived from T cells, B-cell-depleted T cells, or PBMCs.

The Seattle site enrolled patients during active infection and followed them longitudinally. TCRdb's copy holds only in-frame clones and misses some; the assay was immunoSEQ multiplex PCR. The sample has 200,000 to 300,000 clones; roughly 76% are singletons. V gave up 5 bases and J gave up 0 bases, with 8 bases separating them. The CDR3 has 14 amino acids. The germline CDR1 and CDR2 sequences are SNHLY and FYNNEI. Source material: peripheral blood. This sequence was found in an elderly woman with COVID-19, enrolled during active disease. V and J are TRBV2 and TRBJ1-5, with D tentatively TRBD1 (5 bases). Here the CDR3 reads CASSPDSSNQPQHF. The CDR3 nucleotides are TGTGCCAGCAGTCCTGACAGTAGCAATCAGCCCCAGCATTTT.